This T cell receptor beta chain was sequenced during a study of blood T cell repertoires in COVID-19. For the study at large: COVID-19 samples from acute and convalescent phases originated in the United States, Italy and Spain. Sample material is recorded as cDNA or gDNA derived from T cells, B-cell-depleted T cells, or PBMCs.

As originally analysed: For nucleated cells, counts were estimated from reference gene primer amplification. Sequencing was performed with immunoSEQ multiplex PCR; in TCRdb, only in-frame clones are kept and a portion is missing. That table is the source of V, J and clone size, and D and trimming were worked out from the DNA. The sample holds about 130,000 clones, over 75% seen once. Patients of the Seattle cohort, enrolled during active infection, were followed longitudinally. This CDR3 region has 15 residues. V lost 3 bases, J lost 0 bases, and 3 bases stayed unmatched. Germline CDR1 is MGHRA and CDR2 is YSYEKL.

Sequences were obtained from peripheral blood. The clonotype comes from a man aged 25-45 years with COVID-19, enrolled during active disease. V gene TRBV4-1 combines with J gene TRBJ1-2; 8 bases are shared with TRBD1. The CDR3 nucleotides are TGCGCCAGCAGCCATAGGACAGGGCCTAACTATGGCTACACCTTC. This gives the protein CASSHRTGPNYGYTF.